This TCR beta chain was found in a study of T cell changes during pregnancy in multiple sclerosis. Germline V CDR1 and CDR2: GTSNPN, SVGIG (reference sequence). This CDR3 spans 13 amino acids. Trimming took off 5 bases at V and 1 base at J, with 12 bases between the two ends. Profiling relied on immunoSEQ multiplex PCR, and the TCRdb table lists in-frame clones only, not all of them. The sample yields over 50,000 clones, 90% seen once. This TCR was recovered from a female donor in good health, enrolled as a control in a pregnancy study. Sequenced material: peripheral blood, taken in the first trimester of pregnancy. This chain uses TRBV30 with TRBJ2-7, with a weak D call TRBD2 (6 bases). The CDR3, as DNA: TGTGCCTGGGTGGACGGAGGGTCCTACGAGCAGTACTTC. This translates into CAWVDGGSYEQYF.